Listed here are 13 T cell receptor beta chains from one sample, sequenced in a study of T cells in Graves' hyperthyroidism and ophthalmopathy. TCR beta CDR3 sequences were amplified from RNA transcripts. First-round RT-PCR with HTBI primers amplified the TCR CDR3 region. One entry per CDR3 protein results from TCRdb running MiXCR on the multiplex PCR reads. The sample has 250,000 to 300,000 distinct CDR3 sequences, approximately 18% seen once. Sample: blood. These receptors were collected from a man in his fifties or sixties with Graves' ophthalmopathy.

This chain uses TRBV4-1 with TRBJ1-1; D uncertain. The V gene lost 3 bases and the J gene lost 0 bases, with 2 bases spanning the gap. CDR1 and CDR2 from the germline V gene are MGHRA and YSYEKL. The CDR3 loop spans 12 amino acids. CDR3 DNA: TGCGCCAGCAGCCATTTGAACACTGAAGCTTTCTTT. Amino acids: CASSHLNTEAFF.

Comments on this clonotype: Being one base from a much bigger clone, this may be a read error. The chain couples TRBV11-1 to TRBJ2-1, with 8 nucleotides matching TRBD2. Germline-derived CDR1 and CDR2 are SGHAT and FQDESV (reference sequence). The CDR3 covers 15 residues. V lost 5 bases and J lost 9; bases outside the gene matches: 12. CDR3: CASSRRGGRKGEQFF. The DNA for the CDR3 is TGTGCCAGCAGCCGGCGGGGCGGGAGGAAAGGTGAGCAGTTCTTC.

The sample holds many counts of this clonotype. The V call is TRBV3-1, the J call TRBJ2-5; 10 positions agree with TRBD2. CDR3 length equals 16 residues. Germline V gene sequence: CDR1 LGHDT, CDR2 YNNKEL (reference sequence). Losses at the gene ends were 0 bases for V and 5 bases for J; bases not matched to a gene: 6. In DNA, the CDR3 is TGTGCCAGCAGCCAAGAGATTAGCGGGAGGCAGGAGACCCAGTACTTC. This sequence encodes CASSQEISGRQETQYF.

Concerning this clonotype: This is likely a read error, given that the CDR3 carries no conserved phenylalanine or tryptophan at its end. The V gene is TRBV5-1, the J gene TRBJ2-6, with a weak D call TRBD2 (5 bases). Looked up from germline, CDR1 is SGHRS and CDR2 is YFSETQ. This CDR3 comprises 15 residues. Trimming took 0 bases from V and 2 from J, leaving 6 bases between them. The CDR3 DNA follows: TGCGCCAGCAGCTTGGTCGGGACTGGGGCCAACGTCCTGACTCTC. It yields the protein CASSLVGTGANVLTL.

Note on this clonotype: One base away lies a much larger clone, so this may be a sequencing read error. V and J are TRBV14 and TRBJ1-4; 8 bases map to TRBD1. Germline V gene sequence: CDR1 SGHDN, CDR2 FVKESK. This CDR3 comprises 15 residues. The CDR3: CANSQDSGGNEKLFF. CDR3 DNA sequence: TGTGCCAACAGCCAAGATTCAGGGGGCAATGAAAAACTGTTTTTT.

Only a few counts were recorded for this clonotype. The rearrangement links TRBV4-2 to TRBJ2-7; 8 bases match TRBD1. With 4 bases clipped from V and 5 bases from J, the junction kept 7 bases outside the gene matches. Per the germline V gene, CDR1 is LGHNA and CDR2 is YNFKEQ. The CDR3 consists of 14 residues. The CDR3 nucleotides read TGTGCCAGCAGCCCGGACAGGGCGGCGGACGAGCAGTACTTC. Its protein is CASSPDRAADEQYF.

This clonotype was observed a few times. The chain carries TRBV11-2 and TRBJ2-3; 14 bases align to TRBD2. This CDR3 is 16 amino acids long. V trimming: 9 bases; J trimming: 3 bases; junction bases outside the gene matches: 8. Per the germline V gene, CDR1 is SGHAT and CDR2 is FQNNGV. CDR3 DNA sequence: TGTGCCAGTAGTAATGGACTAGCGGGAGGAACAGATACGCAGTATTTT. Protein sequence: CASSNGLAGGTDTQYF.

The table lists this clonotype with many counts. J is TRBJ2-1 and V is TRBV6-2 or TRBV6-3, with unresolved D. V was pared by 6 bases and J by 8 bases, with 8 bases between. CDR3 length equals 11 residues. CDR1 and CDR2 from the germline V gene are MNHEY and SVGEGT. The CDR3 DNA is TGTGCCAGCAGCGATAGCTATGAGCAGTTCTTC. This translates into CASSDSYEQFF.

This clonotype was counted a few times. The rearrangement uses TRBV5-8 and TRBJ2-7, with 7 bases fitting TRBD2. Germline lookup yields CDR1 SGHTS and CDR2 YDEGEE. V lost 3 bases and J lost 0; bases outside the gene matches: 6. This CDR3 has 15 amino acids. The CDR3 sequence: CASSSPGGPSYEQYF. As DNA, the CDR3 is TGTGCCAGCAGCTCCCCGGGAGGACCCTCCTACGAGCAGTACTTC.

This clonotype occurred a few times. The chain employs TRBV13 and TRBJ2-7; the D gene could be TRBD1 or TRBD2 (5 bases each). The CDR3 runs 14 residues. Per the germline V gene, CDR1 is PRHDT and CDR2 is FYEKMQ (reference sequence). V was pared by 3 bases and J by 2 bases, with 11 bases between. The CDR3 here is CASSLRDATYEQYF. The CDR3 coding sequence is TGTGCCAGCAGCTTGAGGGACGCTACCTACGAGCAGTACTTC.

This clonotype has at least ten counts. This rearrangement joins TRBV30 to TRBJ1-4, with D perhaps TRBD1 (5 bases). The germline V and J ends were trimmed by 1 base and 8 bases, with 17 bases remaining between them. Per germline, CDR1 GTSNPN and CDR2 SVGIG (reference sequence). CDR3 length equals 15 residues. The CDR3 DNA sequence: TGTGCCTGGAGTGCCATGGGGACTTTGGCCGAAAAACTGTTTTTT. The encoded protein is CAWSAMGTLAEKLFF.

Many counts were recorded for this clonotype. The chain recombines TRBV5-1 with TRBJ2-1; 10 bases agree with TRBD2. The CDR3 totals 14 residues. The junction had 8 bases not matched to a gene; V was cut back by 4 bases and J by 10 bases. Germline CDR1 is SGHRS and CDR2 is YFSETQ. The CDR3 sequence: CASSAGTSEGEQFF. CDR3 DNA: TGCGCCAGCAGCGCCGGGACTAGCGAGGGGGAGCAGTTCTTC.

The V gene is TRBV12-3 or TRBV12-4, the J gene TRBJ2-7, with a weak D call TRBD2 (6 bases). CDR3 length equals 12 residues. V lost 10 bases, J lost 4 bases, and 14 bases lay in between. CDR3 sequence reads: CAMGGTGYEQYF. CDR3 bases: TGTGCCATGGGGGGTACTGGGTACGAGCAGTACTTC.